One T cell receptor (beta chain) is described in this entry. This sample includes further DNA sequences coding for the same CDR3. This entry belongs to a study of blood T cell repertoires in COVID-19. On the study more broadly: The origin of the acute and convalescent COVID-19 samples was the United States, Italy and Spain.

Generated by immunoSEQ multiplex PCR, the TCRdb table keeps only in-frame clones and is missing some. The table lists a few hundred thousand clones, 87% of them singletons. This CDR3 contains 13 residues. Trimming left V 4 bases short and J 1 base short, with 7 bases between. In germline, CDR1 is LGHDT, CDR2 YNNKEL (reference sequence). Recovery meant two consecutive negative NP/OP PCR tests, professional clearance, or resolved symptoms. The chain carries TRBV3-1 (or the pseudogene TRBV3-2) and TRBJ1-1, with a possible D match to TRBD1 (5 bases). This sequence originates from a woman under 40 who had recovered from COVID-19. The sequenced material came from PBMCs or T cells enriched from blood (not recorded which). The CDR3 loop reads CASSLTGNTEAFF. CDR3 sequence (DNA): TGTGCCAGCAGCCTTACAGGGAACACTGAAGCTTTCTTT.